This T cell receptor beta chain was identified in a study of graft-versus-host responses after intestinal transplantation. A remark on this clone: Its antigen is as yet unknown.

Whole-study findings and limits: GvH clones were identified in recipient marrow, with some first appearing in ileum or blood.

CDR1 LNHNV and CDR2 YYDKDF come from the germline V gene (reference sequence). The CDR3 spans 16 residues. Trimming at V came to 1 base and at J to 5 bases, leaving 4 bases not matched to a gene. The repertoire was sequenced with immunoSEQ multiplex PCR; TCRdb's copy has only in-frame clones and lacks some. This table holds 140,000 or so clones, 80% to 95% found once. The sequence came from a human donor who received an intestinal transplant. The material sequenced was unstimulated CD4+ T cells sorted from spleen or lymph node cells, taken before intestinal transplant. The chain recombines TRBV15 with TRBJ2-3, with 12 bases aligning to TRBD2. For the CDR3, the DNA is TGTGCCACCAGCAGAGGACTAGCGGGAGTAGTAGATACGCAGTATTTT. Protein product: CATSRGLAGVVDTQYF.